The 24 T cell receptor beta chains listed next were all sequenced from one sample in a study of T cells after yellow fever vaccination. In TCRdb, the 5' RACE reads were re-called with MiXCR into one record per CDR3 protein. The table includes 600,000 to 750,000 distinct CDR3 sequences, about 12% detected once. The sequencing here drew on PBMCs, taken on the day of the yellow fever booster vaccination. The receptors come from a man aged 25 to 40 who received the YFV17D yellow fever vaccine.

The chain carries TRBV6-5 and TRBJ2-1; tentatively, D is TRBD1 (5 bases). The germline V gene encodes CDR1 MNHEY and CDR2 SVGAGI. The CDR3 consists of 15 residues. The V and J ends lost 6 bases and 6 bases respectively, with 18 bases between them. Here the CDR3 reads CASRQGGPAFNEQFF. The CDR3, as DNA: TGTGCCAGCAGGCAGGGTGGCCCAGCCTTCAATGAGCAGTTCTTC.

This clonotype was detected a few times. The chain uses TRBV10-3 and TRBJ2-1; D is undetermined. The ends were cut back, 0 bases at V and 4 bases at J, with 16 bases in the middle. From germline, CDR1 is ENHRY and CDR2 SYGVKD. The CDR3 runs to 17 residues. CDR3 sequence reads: CAISESMAALAYNEQFF. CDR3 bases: TGTGCCATCAGTGAGTCGATGGCTGCGTTAGCTTACAATGAGCAGTTCTTC.

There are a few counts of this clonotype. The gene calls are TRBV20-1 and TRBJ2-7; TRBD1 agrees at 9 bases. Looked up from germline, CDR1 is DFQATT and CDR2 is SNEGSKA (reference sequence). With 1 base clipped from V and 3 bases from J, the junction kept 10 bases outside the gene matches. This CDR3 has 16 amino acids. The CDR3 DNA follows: TGCAGTGCTAGAGCTCCACCGGGACAGGGATACTACGAGCAGTACTTC. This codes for CSARAPPGQGYYEQYF.

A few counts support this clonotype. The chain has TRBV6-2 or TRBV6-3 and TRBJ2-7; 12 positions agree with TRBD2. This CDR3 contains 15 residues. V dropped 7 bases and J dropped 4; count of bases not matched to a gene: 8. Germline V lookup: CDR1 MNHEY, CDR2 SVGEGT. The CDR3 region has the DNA TGTGCCAGCAACCAACTAGCGGGAGGTCGGTACGAGCAGTACTTC. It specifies CASNQLAGGRYEQYF.

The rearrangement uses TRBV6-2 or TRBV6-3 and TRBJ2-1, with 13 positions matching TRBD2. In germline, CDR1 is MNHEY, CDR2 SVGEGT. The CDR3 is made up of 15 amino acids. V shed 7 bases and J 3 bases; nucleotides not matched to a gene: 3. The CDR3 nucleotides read TGTGCCAGCATTGGACTAGCGGGAGACTACAATGAGCAGTTCTTC. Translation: CASIGLAGDYNEQFF.

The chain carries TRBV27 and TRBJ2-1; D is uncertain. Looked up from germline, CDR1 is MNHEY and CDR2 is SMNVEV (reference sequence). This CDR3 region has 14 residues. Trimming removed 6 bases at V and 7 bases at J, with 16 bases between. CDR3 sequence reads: CASSQTTLGNEQFF. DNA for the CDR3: TGTGCCAGCAGCCAAACTACCTTGGGTAATGAGCAGTTCTTC.

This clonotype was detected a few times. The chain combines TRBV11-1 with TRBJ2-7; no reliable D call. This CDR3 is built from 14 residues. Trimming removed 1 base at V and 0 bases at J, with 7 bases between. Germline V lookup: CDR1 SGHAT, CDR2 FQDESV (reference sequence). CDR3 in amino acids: CASSLEGPSYEQYF. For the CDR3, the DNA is TGTGCCAGCAGCTTAGAGGGCCCCTCCTACGAGCAGTACTTC.

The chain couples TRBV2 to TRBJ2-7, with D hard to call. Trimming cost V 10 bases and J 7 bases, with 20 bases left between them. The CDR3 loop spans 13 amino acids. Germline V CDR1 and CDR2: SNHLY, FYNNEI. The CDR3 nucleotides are TGTGCCACCGGTTCAAGGAGAGATGGAGAGCAGTACTTC. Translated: CATGSRRDGEQYF.

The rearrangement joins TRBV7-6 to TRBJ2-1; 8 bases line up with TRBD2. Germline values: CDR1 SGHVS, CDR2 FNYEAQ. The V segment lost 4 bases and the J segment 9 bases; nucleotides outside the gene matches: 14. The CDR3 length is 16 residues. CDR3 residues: CASSSTERESASEQFF. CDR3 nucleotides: TGTGCCAGCAGCTCCACGGAGCGGGAGAGTGCCAGTGAGCAGTTCTTC.

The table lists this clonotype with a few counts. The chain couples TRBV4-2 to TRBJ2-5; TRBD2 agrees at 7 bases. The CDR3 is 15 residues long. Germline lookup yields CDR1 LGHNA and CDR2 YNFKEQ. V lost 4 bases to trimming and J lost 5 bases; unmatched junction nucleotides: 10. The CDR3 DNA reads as TGTGCCAGCAGCCCTAGTGCGGGAGCGGGGGAGACCCAGTACTTC. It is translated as CASSPSAGAGETQYF.

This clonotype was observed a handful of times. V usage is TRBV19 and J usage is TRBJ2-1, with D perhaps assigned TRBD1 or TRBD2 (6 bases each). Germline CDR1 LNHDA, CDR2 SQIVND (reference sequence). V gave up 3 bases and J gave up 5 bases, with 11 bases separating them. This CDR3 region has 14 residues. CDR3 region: CASSIQGRNNEQFF. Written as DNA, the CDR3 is TGTGCCAGTAGTATCCAGGGGAGGAACAATGAGCAGTTCTTC.

CDR3 protein: CASSATTGRVKNIQYF. The CDR3 coding sequence is TGTGCCAGCAGTGCAACCACAGGGAGGGTCAAAAACATTCAGTACTTC. V and J are TRBV2 and TRBJ2-4, with TRBD2 as a possible D gene (7 bases). The CDR3 has 16 amino acids. CDR1 is SNHLY and CDR2 is FYNNEI in the germline V gene. V shed 4 bases and J shed 3 bases, with 16 bases lying between them.

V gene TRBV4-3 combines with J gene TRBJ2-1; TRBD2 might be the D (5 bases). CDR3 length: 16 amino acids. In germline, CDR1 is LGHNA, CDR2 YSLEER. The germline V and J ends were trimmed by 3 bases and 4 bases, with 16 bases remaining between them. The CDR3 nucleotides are TGCGCCAGCAGCCAGGCCGGGGTAGAGCCTTACAATGAGCAGTTCTTC. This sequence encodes CASSQAGVEPYNEQFF.

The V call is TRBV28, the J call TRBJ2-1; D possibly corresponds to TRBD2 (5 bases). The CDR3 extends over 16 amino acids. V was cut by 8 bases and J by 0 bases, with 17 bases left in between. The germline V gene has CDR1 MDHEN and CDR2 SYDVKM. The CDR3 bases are TGTGCCAGCCGAGACTCCAGCGGCCGCTCCTACAATGAGCAGTTCTTC. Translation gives CASRDSSGRSYNEQFF.

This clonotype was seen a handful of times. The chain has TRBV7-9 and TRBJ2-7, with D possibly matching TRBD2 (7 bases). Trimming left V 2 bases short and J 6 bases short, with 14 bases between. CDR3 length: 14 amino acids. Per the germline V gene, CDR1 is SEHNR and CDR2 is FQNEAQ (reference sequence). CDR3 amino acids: CASSLRGAPGEQYF. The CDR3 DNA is TGTGCCAGCAGCTTACGGGGGGCGCCTGGCGAGCAGTACTTC.

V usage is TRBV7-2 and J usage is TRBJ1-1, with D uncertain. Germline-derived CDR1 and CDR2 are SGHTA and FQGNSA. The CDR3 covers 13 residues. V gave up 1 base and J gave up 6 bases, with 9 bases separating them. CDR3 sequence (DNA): TGTGCCAGCAGCTTAGTAAACACTGCTGAAGCTTTCTTT. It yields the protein CASSLVNTAEAFF.

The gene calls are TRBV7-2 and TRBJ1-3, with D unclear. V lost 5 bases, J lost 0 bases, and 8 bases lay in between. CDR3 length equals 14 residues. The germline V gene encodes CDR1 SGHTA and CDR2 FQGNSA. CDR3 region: CASSPQNSGNTIYF. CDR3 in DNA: TGTGCCAGCAGCCCTCAGAACTCTGGAAACACCATATATTTT. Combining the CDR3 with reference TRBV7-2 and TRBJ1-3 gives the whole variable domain GAGVSQSPSNKVTEKGKDVELRCDPISGHTALYWYRQSLGQGLEFLIYFQGNSAPDKSGLPSDRFSAERTGGSVSTLTIQRTQQEDSAVYLCASSPQNSGNTIYFGEGSWLTVV.

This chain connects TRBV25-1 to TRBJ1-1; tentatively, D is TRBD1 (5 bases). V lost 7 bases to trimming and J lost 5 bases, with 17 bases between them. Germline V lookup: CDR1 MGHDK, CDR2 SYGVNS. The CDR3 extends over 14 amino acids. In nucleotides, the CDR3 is TGTGCCAGCAAGACGGCTGGGCGGGGGACTGAAGCTTTCTTT. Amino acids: CASKTAGRGTEAFF.

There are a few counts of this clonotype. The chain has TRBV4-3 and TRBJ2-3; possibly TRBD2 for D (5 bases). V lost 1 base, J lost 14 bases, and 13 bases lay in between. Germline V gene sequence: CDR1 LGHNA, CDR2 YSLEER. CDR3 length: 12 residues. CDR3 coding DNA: TGCGCCAGCAGCCAAGGTCGGGGAAAGAGGTATTTT. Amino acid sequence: CASSQGRGKRYF.

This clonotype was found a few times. The CDR3 loop is CASSDRTGGNTEAFF. CDR3 in DNA: TGCGCCAGCAGTGACCGGACAGGGGGCAACACTGAAGCTTTCTTT. This rearrangement joins TRBV10-2 to TRBJ1-1; 11 nucleotides line up with TRBD1. Losses at the gene ends were 3 bases for V and 2 bases for J; bases not matched to a gene: 2. Germline CDR1 is WSHSY and CDR2 is SAAADI. This CDR3 has 15 residues.

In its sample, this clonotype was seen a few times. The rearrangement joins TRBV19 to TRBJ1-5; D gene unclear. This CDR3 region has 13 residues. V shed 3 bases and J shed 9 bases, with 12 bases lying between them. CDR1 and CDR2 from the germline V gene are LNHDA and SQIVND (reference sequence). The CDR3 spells CASSINSGGPQHF. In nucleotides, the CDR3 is TGTGCCAGTAGTATTAACAGTGGAGGGCCCCAGCATTTT.

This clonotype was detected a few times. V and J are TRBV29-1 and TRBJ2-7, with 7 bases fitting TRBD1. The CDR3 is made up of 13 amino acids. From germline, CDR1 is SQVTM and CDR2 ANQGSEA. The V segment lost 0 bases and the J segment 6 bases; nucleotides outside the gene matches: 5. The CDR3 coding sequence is TGCAGCGTTGAAGATAGGGGGCTGGCCGAGCAGTACTTC. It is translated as CSVEDRGLAEQYF.

CDR3 nucleotides: TGTGCCAGCAGCTTTAGAGGGGGAGGACTCCACGAGCAGTACTTC. As protein: CASSFRGGGLHEQYF. The J gene is TRBJ2-7, the V gene TRBV11-2; D is perhaps TRBD1 or TRBD2 (6 bases each). The length of the CDR3 is 15 residues. Trimming removed 3 bases from V and 5 bases from J, with 17 bases in between. CDR1 is SGHAT, CDR2 FQNNGV, per germline.

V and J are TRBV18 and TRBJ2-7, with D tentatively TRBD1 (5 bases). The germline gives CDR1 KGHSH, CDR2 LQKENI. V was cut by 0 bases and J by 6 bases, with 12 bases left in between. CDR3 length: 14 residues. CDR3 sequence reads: CASSPPGPSGEQYF. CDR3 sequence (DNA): TGTGCCAGCTCACCACCGGGGCCGAGTGGCGAGCAGTACTTC. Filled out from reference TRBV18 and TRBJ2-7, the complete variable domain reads NAGVMQNPRHLVRRRGQEARLRCSPMKGHSHVYWYRQLPEEGLKFMVYLQKENIIDESGMPKERFSAEFPKEGPSILRIQQVVRGDSAAYFCASSPPGPSGEQYFGPGTRLTVT.